The source of this TCR beta chain is a study of post-analysis software for immune sequencing data. Unique molecular identifiers featured in each of the TCR beta cDNA libraries. Once roughly 0.85 to 11 million T cells were used, 400,000 to 550,000 cDNA molecules resulted. TCRdb re-derived calls from the PCR reads in MiXCR, one entry per CDR3 protein. The sample consists of roughly 540,000 distinct CDR3 sequences, roughly 34% of them appearing once. Regarding the study as a whole: In multiple sclerosis, normalized Chao1 diversity was significantly below that of controls. In patients, roughly 5 TRBV segments were more frequent than in controls, with TRBV5-6, TRBV5-1 and TRBV20-1 among them.

V was cut by 3 bases and J by 5 bases, with 15 bases left in between. The CDR3 has 15 amino acids. Germline CDR1 reads KGHDR; CDR2 reads SFDVKD. This clonotype was counted between two and nine times. Antigen: not known. The gene calls are TRBV24-1 and TRBJ2-5; a weak D match, TRBD2 (5 bases). This TCR was recovered from a girl aged 2 to 17 with multiple sclerosis. Sequenced: blood. The CDR3 DNA sequence: TGTGCCACCAGTGATCGACGGACTTCCCAGGAGACCCAGTACTTC. Translated: CATSDRRTSQETQYF.